One sample yielded the 26 T cell receptor beta chains listed below, sequenced in a study of T cells in Graves' hyperthyroidism and ophthalmopathy. Amplified TCR beta CDR3 regions derived from RNA transcripts. A set of HTBI primers served as the primers for a first-round RT-PCR of the TCR CDR3. TCRdb processed the multiplex PCR reads anew with MiXCR; each CDR3 protein has one entry. The sample holds about 760,000 distinct CDR3 sequences, roughly a third seen once. Input material: blood. These receptors originate from a woman aged 40 to 50 with Graves' hyperthyroidism.

The chain is built from TRBV4-1 and TRBJ1-5; D call uncertain. This CDR3 spans 15 amino acids. V was shortened by 3 bases and J by 1 base, with 10 bases between the two germline ends. In germline, CDR1 is MGHRA, CDR2 YSYEKL. CDR3 amino acids: CASSHIQTSNQPQHF. CDR3 DNA: TGCGCCAGCAGCCACATCCAAACGAGCAATCAGCCCCAGCATTTT.

V usage is TRBV7-9 and J usage is TRBJ2-3; D is unclear. Trimming removed 1 base at V and 6 bases at J, with 8 bases between. This CDR3 is built from 13 residues. Looked up from germline, CDR1 is SEHNR and CDR2 is FQNEAQ (reference sequence). This CDR3 reads CASSLEGPDTQYF. CDR3 DNA: TGTGCCAGCAGCTTAGAAGGCCCCGATACGCAGTATTTT. The full variable domain, with the rest looked up from reference TRBV7-9 and TRBJ2-3, is DTGVSQNPRHKITKRGQNVTFRCDPISEHNRLYWYRQTLGQGPEFLTYFQNEAQLEKSRLLSDRFSAERPKGSFSTLEIQRTEQGDSAMYLCASSLEGPDTQYFGPGTRLTVL.

This clonotype was seen more than once but under ten times. The chain employs TRBV4-3 and TRBJ1-6, with unresolved D. The CDR3 runs 15 residues. V shed 0 bases and J shed 6 bases, with 9 bases lying between them. The V gene's germline CDR1 is LGHNA and CDR2 YSLEER. The CDR3 region is CASSQEAGGNSPLHF. CDR3 bases: TGCGCCAGCAGCCAAGAAGCAGGAGGTAATTCACCCCTCCACTTT.

The J gene is TRBJ2-7, the V gene TRBV29-1; either TRBD1 or TRBD2 may fit D (5 bases each). CDR1 is SQVTM, CDR2 ANQGSEA, per germline. This CDR3 is built from 12 residues. The V end was cut by 4 bases, the J end by 3 bases, with 10 bases between. The CDR3 sequence is CSVVGDGYEQYF. In DNA form, the CDR3 reads TGCAGCGTTGTTGGGGACGGCTACGAGCAGTACTTC.

This clonotype was recorded at least ten times. The V and J genes are TRBV7-2 and TRBJ1-5; no definite D call. The CDR3 is 14 residues long. CDR1 and CDR2 (germline): SGHTA, FQGNSA. Trimming shortened V by 5 bases and J by 0 bases, and 8 bases separated the two germline ends. CDR3: CASSPSDSNQPQHF. In nucleotides, the CDR3 is TGTGCCAGCAGCCCTAGCGATAGCAATCAGCCCCAGCATTTT. Full variable domain (remainder filled in from reference TRBV7-2 and TRBJ1-5): GAGVSQSPSNKVTEKGKDVELRCDPISGHTALYWYRQSLGQGLEFLIYFQGNSAPDKSGLPSDRFSAERTGGSVSTLTIQRTQQEDSAVYLCASSPSDSNQPQHFGDGTRLSIL.

This clonotype appeared a few times. The V gene is TRBV20-1, the J gene TRBJ2-7; D is perhaps TRBD2 (5 bases). In germline, CDR1 is DFQATT, CDR2 SNEGSKA (reference sequence). CDR3 length: 13 residues. Trimming pared 3 bases from V and 1 base from J, leaving 10 bases between. The CDR3 DNA reads TGCAGTGCTAGTTCGGGATTTTCCTACGAGCAGTACTTC. Translating gives CSASSGFSYEQYF.

J is TRBJ1-2 and V is TRBV6-2 or TRBV6-3; D ambiguous. The V and J ends lost 7 bases and 8 bases respectively, with 17 bases between them. The CDR3 totals 13 residues. The V gene's germline CDR1 is MNHEY and CDR2 SVGEGT. CDR3 nucleotides: TGTGCCAGCAACACACCTCGGGTCGGAGGCTACACCTTC. Protein sequence: CASNTPRVGGYTF.

Of note for this clonotype: A read error is likely, as this CDR3 ends without the conserved phenylalanine or tryptophan. CDR3 sequence: CASSSDRDSGISPLHL. The CDR3 nucleotides read TGTGCCAGCAGCTCAGACCGGGACAGTGGGATTTCACCCCTCCACCTT. This sequence joins TRBV7-2 and TRBJ1-6; 7 bases match TRBD1. Germline CDR1 is SGHTA and CDR2 is FQGNSA. With V trimmed by 4 bases and J by 9 bases, 12 bases remained unmatched. This CDR3 comprises 16 residues.

This clonotype was seen more than once but under ten times. The chain employs TRBV5-6 and TRBJ1-2; D unclear. CDR1 and CDR2 (germline): SGHDT, YYEEEE. Between the trimmed V and J ends, which lost 3 bases and 7 bases, there was a span of 16 bases. The CDR3 is 14 amino acids. The CDR3 loop is CASSSWNGLSGYTF. For the CDR3, the DNA is TGTGCCAGCAGCTCTTGGAACGGGCTCTCTGGCTACACCTTC. The whole variable domain, remainder taken from reference TRBV5-6 and TRBJ1-2, is DAGVTQSPTHLIKTRGQQVTLRCSPKSGHDTVSWYQQALGQGPQFIFQYYEEEERQRGNFPDRFSGHQFPNYSSELNVNALLLGDSALYLCASSSWNGLSGYTFGSGTRLTVV.

This clonotype was counted ten times or more. V is TRBV7-2 and J is TRBJ2-5; TRBD1 agrees at 9 bases. V was pared by 8 bases and J by 5 bases, with 9 bases of the junction left unmatched. Germline CDR1 SGHTA, CDR2 FQGNSA. The CDR3 has 14 residues. The CDR3 DNA is TGTGCCAGCGGGAGGGGACAGGGTTACGAGACCCAGTACTTC. It specifies CASGRGQGYETQYF.

This chain connects TRBV13 to TRBJ2-5, with TRBD2 identical over 11 bases. This CDR3 region has 16 residues. Trimming took 2 bases from V and 2 from J; bases not matched to a gene: 4. Germline V CDR1 and CDR2: PRHDT, FYEKMQ (reference sequence). CDR3 sequence (DNA): TGTGCCAGCAGCTTAAGACTAGCGGGGAAGCAAGAGACCCAGTACTTC. This sequence encodes CASSLRLAGKQETQYF.

This clonotype was counted only a few times. The gene calls are TRBV25-1 and TRBJ2-3; D uncertain. Per the germline V gene, CDR1 is MGHDK and CDR2 is SYGVNS. V lost 3 bases and J 5 bases, leaving 12 bases between the germline ends. CDR3 length: 14 amino acids. CDR3 region: CASSDRPLQDTQYF. CDR3 in DNA: TGTGCCAGCAGTGACAGGCCGCTCCAAGATACGCAGTATTTT.

There are a few counts of this clonotype. J is TRBJ1-2 and V is TRBV2; tentative D call: TRBD1 (5 bases). The V gene lost 11 bases and the J gene lost 7 bases, with 23 bases spanning the gap. The CDR3 spans 14 residues. From germline, CDR1 is SNHLY and CDR2 FYNNEI. CDR3 in amino acids: CALQTAGGVGGYTF. CDR3 bases: TGTGCCCTACAGACAGCCGGAGGGGTTGGTGGCTACACCTTC.

This clonotype came up a few times. CDR3 DNA: TGTGCCAGCAGTTACGACTTGAGACGGGACAGCGCGAACACCGGGGAGCTGTTTTTT. Its translation is CASSYDLRRDSANTGELFF. The rearrangement links TRBV6-2 or TRBV6-3 to TRBJ2-2, with 7 bases fitting TRBD1. V gave up 2 bases and J gave up 0 bases; unmatched junction bases: 12. This CDR3 contains 19 residues. Germline CDR1 reads MNHEY; CDR2 reads SVGEGT.

About this clonotype: A much larger clone differs from this one at a single base, so this may be a read error. The chain joins TRBV7-7 to TRBJ2-5; D is unclear. Germline values: CDR1 SSHAT, CDR2 FNYEAQ (reference sequence). The length of the CDR3 is 15 residues. The CDR3: CASSLASRAGETQYF. Written as DNA, the CDR3 is TGTGCTAGCAGCTTAGCTTCTAGGGCTGGGGAGACCCAGTACTTC.

Ten or more counts support this clonotype. The chain joins TRBV29-1 to TRBJ1-2, with 7 positions matching TRBD1. The germline V gene encodes CDR1 SQVTM and CDR2 ANQGSEA. The CDR3 is made up of 15 amino acids. V was pared by 6 bases and J by 0 bases, with 10 bases of the junction left unmatched. The chain's CDR3 is CSVPDRRTANYGYTF. The CDR3, as DNA: TGCAGCGTCCCGGACAGGCGTACCGCTAACTATGGCTACACCTTC.

This clonotype was observed a handful of times. CDR3 sequence reads: CASSILPGGFNQPQHF. The DNA of the CDR3 is TGTGCCAGTAGTATACTACCAGGCGGCTTCAATCAGCCCCAGCATTTT. This chain joins TRBV19 and TRBJ1-5; D not certain. Per germline, CDR1 LNHDA and CDR2 SQIVND (reference sequence). The CDR3 has 16 residues. With 2 bases removed from V and 3 bases from J, the gap between germline ends came to 14 bases.

This clonotype has at least ten counts. The chain employs TRBV5-1 and TRBJ2-7; maybe TRBD1 (7 bases). Per germline, CDR1 SGHRS and CDR2 YFSETQ. This CDR3 comprises 14 residues. Trimming left V 4 bases short and J 3 bases short, with 14 bases between. In DNA form, the CDR3 reads TGCGCCAGCAGCGGCGGGACAGCCTTCTACGAGCAGTACTTC. Translated, it gives CASSGGTAFYEQYF.

This clonotype was recorded at least ten times. The chain recombines TRBV7-2 with TRBJ1-5, with a tentative D call TRBD1 (6 bases). In germline, CDR1 is SGHTA, CDR2 FQGNSA. Trimming removed 4 bases at V and 2 bases at J, with 12 bases between. The CDR3 is 15 residues long. The CDR3 region is CASSSPGAGNQPQHF. The CDR3 coding sequence is TGTGCCAGCAGCTCCCCGGGGGCGGGCAATCAGCCCCAGCATTTT.

This clonotype has at least ten counts. The chain combines TRBV14 with TRBJ2-2; maybe TRBD2 (5 bases). CDR3 length: 14 residues. CDR1 and CDR2 (germline): SGHDN, FVKESK. Trimming left V 6 bases short and J 0 bases short, with 8 bases between. CDR3 sequence reads: CASSRTANTGELFF. As DNA, the CDR3 is TGTGCCAGCAGTCGGACTGCGAACACCGGGGAGCTGTTTTTT.

This clonotype was picked up one time. The chain has TRBV25-1 and TRBJ1-2, with D possibly TRBD1 on 6 matching bases. Trimming cost V 11 bases and J 6 bases, with 13 bases left between them. This CDR3 spans 11 amino acids. The germline V gene has CDR1 MGHDK and CDR2 SYGVNS. This chain's CDR3 is CAPEGGDGYTF. The CDR3 DNA follows: TGTGCCCCAGAGGGGGGTGATGGCTACACCTTC.

Turning to this clonotype: A junction end diverges from the germline sequence, so it may reflect a read error. The chain carries TRBV7-9 and TRBJ1-4, with 7 positions matching TRBD1. Germline loops: CDR1 SEHNR, CDR2 FQNEAQ (reference sequence). This CDR3 is built from 17 residues. CDR3 in DNA: TGCGCCAGCAGCCAAGGTCAGGGGGGAAGTACCCATGAAAAACTGTTTTTT. The encoded protein is CASSQGQGGSTHEKLFF.

Turning to this clonotype: A read error may explain this, as a much larger clone is one base away. The chain links TRBV19 to TRBJ1-4; 9 bases map to TRBD1. Germline loops: CDR1 LNHDA, CDR2 SQIVND (reference sequence). The CDR3 extends over 15 amino acids. The V gene end was trimmed by 4 bases and the J gene end by 10 bases; junction bases not matched to a gene: 10. CDR3 sequence: CASSTGTGNSVKLFF. CDR3 coding DNA: TGTGCCAGTAGTACGGGGACAGGGAACTCAGTAAAACTGTTTTTT.

This clonotype was observed many times. The V call is TRBV29-1, the J call TRBJ1-2; 10 positions match TRBD1. The CDR3 spans 13 residues. V trimming: 6 bases; J trimming: 6 bases; junction bases outside the gene matches: 7. The germline V gene has CDR1 SQVTM and CDR2 ANQGSEA. The CDR3 spells CSVEPGQGDGYTF. The CDR3 nucleotides are TGCAGCGTCGAACCTGGACAGGGGGATGGCTACACCTTC.

This clonotype was recorded at least ten times. This rearrangement joins TRBV25-1 to TRBJ2-5, with unresolved D. Germline-derived CDR1 and CDR2 are MGHDK and SYGVNS. The CDR3 extends over 13 amino acids. Trimming took off 3 bases at V and 7 bases at J, with 12 bases between the two ends. The CDR3 sequence: CASSDGYLGTQYF. The CDR3, as DNA: TGTGCCAGCAGTGATGGCTACCTGGGGACCCAGTACTTC.

V is TRBV19 and J is TRBJ2-2; no definite D call. V was cut by 5 bases and J by 4 bases, with 20 bases left in between. The V gene's germline CDR1 is LNHDA and CDR2 SQIVND (reference sequence). The CDR3 consists of 17 residues. CDR3 amino acids: CASSLYYSLAGTGELFF. CDR3 nucleotides: TGTGCCAGTAGTCTATACTATTCTCTTGCTGGCACCGGGGAGCTGTTTTTT.